The entry that follows covers one TCR beta chain sequence. The antigen remains undetermined. A single record per CDR3 protein comes from TCRdb applying MiXCR to the 5' RACE reads. Of some 600,000 distinct CDR3 sequences in the sample, 12% were seen once. The sample belongs to a study of T cells after yellow fever vaccination. Study-wide points: Most primary-vaccination clones reappeared after the booster (approximately 95% CD4, more than 70% CD8). FACS-sorted repertoires could harbor abundant contaminating bulk-population clonotypes.

The CDR3 loop spans 18 amino acids. The V and J ends lost 4 bases and 0 bases, in that order; junction bases with no gene match: 11. Germline values: CDR1 LGHNA, CDR2 YNFKEQ. The sequencing used PBMCs, collected on the day of the yellow fever booster vaccination. This TCR was sampled from a young man who received the YFV17D yellow fever vaccine. The rearrangement links TRBV4-2 to TRBJ2-2, with TRBD1 identical over 7 bases. CDR3: CASSPGQLTMANTGELFF. Here the CDR3 DNA reads TGTGCCAGCAGCCCGGGACAGCTCACTATGGCGAACACCGGGGAGCTGTTTTTT.